This T cell receptor (beta chain) emerged from a study of a mutant IDH1 vaccine in newly diagnosed glioma. Study background: Radiotherapy, temozolomide, or both had been given previously, and both were given to most.

Germline values: CDR1 LGHNA, CDR2 YSLEER. V gave up 3 bases and J gave up 5 bases; unmatched junction bases: 3. This CDR3 comprises 14 residues. TCRdb's copy holds only in-frame clones and misses some; the assay was immunoSEQ multiplex PCR. The sample shows some 60,000 clones, over 80% of them seen only once. Notes on this clone: Antigen specificity is unknown.

The time point: week 23, last vaccination. Topical imiquimod was applied with each vaccine dose, which held 300 ug of mutant IDH1 20-mer peptide. The V and J genes are TRBV4-3 and TRBJ2-5; 10 positions agree with TRBD2. This sample comprised PBMCs, obtained from a glioma patient whose treatment included an IDH1 peptide vaccine. The receptor was isolated from a man aged 40-50 years with glioma. CDR3: CASSHQTSGETQYF. The CDR3 DNA reads as TGCGCCAGCAGCCACCAGACTAGCGGGGAGACCCAGTACTTC.